The next 14 T cell receptor beta chains were all read from a single sample in a study of response to subunit inactivated influenza vaccine. Each CDR3 protein is one row after TCRdb ran MiXCR on the RT-PCR reads. The table records around 710,000 distinct CDR3 sequences, around 13% of them present only once. Material: PBMCs from blood, obtained around 14 days before vaccination. Every receptor here comes from a man aged 45-65 years who received an inactivated influenza vaccine.

This clonotype was detected a few times. This rearrangement joins TRBV28 to TRBJ2-7, with D perhaps matching TRBD1 (5 bases). Germline V gene sequence: CDR1 MDHEN, CDR2 SYDVKM. V was cut by 5 bases and J by 2 bases, with 16 bases left in between. The CDR3 consists of 15 residues. In DNA, the CDR3 is TGTGCCAGCAGTCCCCCACAGGCACGCACCTACGAGCAGTACTTC. Amino acids: CASSPPQARTYEQYF.

The rearrangement links TRBV5-1 to TRBJ2-5; a possible D gene is TRBD2 (5 bases). Germline V gene sequence: CDR1 SGHRS, CDR2 YFSETQ. V lost 3 bases to trimming and J lost 1 base, with 10 bases between them. This CDR3 has 14 amino acids. The CDR3 here is CASSSRTRQETQYF. In DNA form, the CDR3 reads TGCGCCAGCAGCTCCCGGACTCGCCAAGAGACCCAGTACTTC. The entire variable domain, with the rest obtained from reference TRBV5-1 and TRBJ2-5, is as follows: KAGVTQTPRYLIKTRGQQVTLSCSPISGHRSVSWYQQTPGQGLQFLFEYFSETQRNKGNFPGRFSGRQFSNSRSEMNVSTLELGDSALYLCASSSRTRQETQYFGPGTRLLVL.

The rearrangement uses TRBV20-1 and TRBJ2-1; D unresolved. The CDR3 is 11 amino acids. Between the trimmed V and J ends, which lost 6 bases and 4 bases, there was a span of 7 bases. The V gene's germline CDR1 is DFQATT and CDR2 SNEGSKA (reference sequence). This chain's CDR3 is CSALWYNEQFF. The CDR3 nucleotides read TGCAGTGCCCTGTGGTACAATGAGCAGTTCTTC.

The rearrangement joins TRBV2 to TRBJ1-3, with D perhaps matching TRBD1 (5 bases). The CDR3 has 18 amino acids. V lost 1 base, J lost 0 bases, and 16 bases lay in between. Germline V gene lookup returns CDR1 SNHLY and CDR2 FYNNEI. CDR3 bases: TGTGCCAGCAGTGAAGGAGGGACCCGGATTCTCTCTGGAAACACCATATATTTT. The encoded protein is CASSEGGTRILSGNTIYF.

This clonotype turned up a few times. The V gene is TRBV29-1, the J gene TRBJ2-2, with 8 bases matching TRBD2. CDR3 length equals 13 residues. V shed 8 bases and J 8 bases; nucleotides not matched to a gene: 10. The germline CDR1 and CDR2 sequences are SQVTM and ANQGSEA. The CDR3 DNA is TGCAGCCCACGACTAGGCGGGAGGGGGGAGCTGTTTTTT. It yields the protein CSPRLGGRGELFF.

This clonotype appeared a few times. The CDR3: CASRWKAGNTIYF. The CDR3 DNA follows: TGTGCCAGCCGGTGGAAGGCTGGAAACACCATATATTTT. V and J are TRBV28 and TRBJ1-3; no definite D call. This CDR3 comprises 13 residues. With 8 bases removed from V and 2 bases from J, the gap between germline ends came to 10 bases. Germline loops: CDR1 MDHEN, CDR2 SYDVKM.

This clonotype has a handful of counts. J is TRBJ2-3 and V is TRBV9, with 7 bases fitting TRBD2. Germline V lookup: CDR1 SGDLS, CDR2 YYNGEE. V gave up 0 bases and J gave up 0 bases; unmatched junction bases: 4. The CDR3 is 16 residues long. CDR3 nucleotides: TGTGCCAGCAGCGTAGGGGGGGGAGTTAGCACAGATACGCAGTATTTT. Protein sequence: CASSVGGGVSTDTQYF.

This clonotype was seen a handful of times. The V call is TRBV12-3 or TRBV12-4, the J call TRBJ2-2; TRBD2 is a possible D gene (5 bases). The CDR3 has 14 residues. V lost 5 bases and J lost 4, with 11 bases in between. As DNA, the CDR3 is TGTGCCAGCAGTGTGGAGGTAGCCACCGGGGAGCTGTTTTTT. This codes for CASSVEVATGELFF.

Here the CDR3 reads CASSSRTGEDAGELFF. CDR3 DNA sequence: TGTGCCAGCAGTTCCCGGACAGGAGAAGACGCCGGGGAGCTGTTTTTT. The chain is built from TRBV27 and TRBJ2-2, with 7 bases lining up with TRBD1. This CDR3 contains 16 residues. V lost 4 bases and J lost 6; bases outside the gene matches: 11. Germline values: CDR1 MNHEY, CDR2 SMNVEV (reference sequence).

V gene TRBV7-2 combines with J gene TRBJ2-5, with TRBD2 as a possible D gene (6 bases). Trimming took 5 bases from V and 4 from J, leaving 14 bases between them. From germline, CDR1 is SGHTA and CDR2 FQGNSA. CDR3 size: 14 residues. This CDR3 is CASSPARRGETQYF. The CDR3 DNA sequence: TGTGCCAGCAGCCCCGCGAGGAGGGGAGAGACCCAGTACTTC.

The sample holds a few counts of this clonotype. The gene calls are TRBV6-1 and TRBJ2-1, with 15 bases aligning to TRBD2. Germline V gives CDR1 MNHNS, CDR2 SASEGT. The CDR3 spans 14 residues. V was pared by 5 bases and J by 14 bases, with 7 bases of the junction left unmatched. CDR3 loop: CASSTGLAGGAEFF. The CDR3, as DNA: TGTGCCAGCAGTACGGGACTAGCGGGAGGTGCAGAGTTCTTC.

The rearrangement links TRBV12-3 or TRBV12-4 to TRBJ2-7, with D unresolved. V was shortened by 5 bases and J by 5 bases, with 19 bases between the two germline ends. The CDR3 has 15 amino acids. This CDR3 reads CASSAFRVSIDEQYF. CDR3 nucleotide sequence: TGTGCCAGCAGTGCGTTTCGGGTATCGATTGACGAGCAGTACTTC.

The CDR3 DNA reads as TGCGCCAGCAGCTTGGCCCCCCACACAGATACGCAGTATTTT. This translates into CASSLAPHTDTQYF. This chain joins TRBV5-1 and TRBJ2-3, with D unclear. Trimming left V 0 bases short and J 2 bases short, with 7 bases between. The germline V gene has CDR1 SGHRS and CDR2 YFSETQ. The CDR3 is made up of 14 amino acids.

CDR3 protein: CASSLWKTHEQYF. In nucleotides, the CDR3 is TGTGCCAGCAGCTTATGGAAGACCCACGAGCAGTACTTC. The rearrangement joins TRBV7-2 to TRBJ2-7; D gene ambiguous. The CDR3 is 13 residues long. Per germline, CDR1 SGHTA and CDR2 FQGNSA. The V end was cut by 2 bases, the J end by 5 bases, with 10 bases between.